The rows below give T cell receptor beta chains drawn from one sample of a study of blood T cell repertoires in COVID-19. Libraries were prepared by immunoSEQ multiplex PCR; TCRdb keeps only in-frame clonotypes and omits some of them. The sample holds around 150,000 clones, roughly 81% seen once. The specimen was peripheral blood. The receptors stem from a man aged 35-49 years with acute or convalescent COVID-19. Each CDR3 is given with its conserved first and last residue. D genes are given only for firm matches. A clone size is listed for some rows: how often the clone was seen (once, few, many), or a class if it is expanded.

D gene: NA
clone size: NA
CDR3 length: 14
J gene: TRBJ1-2
V gene: TRBV19
CDR3 protein: CASSKGYIGYGYTF
CDR3 DNA: TGTGCCAGTAGTAAGGGGTATATAGGATATGGCTACACCTTC

D gene: TRBD1
clone size: NA
CDR3 length: 16
J gene: TRBJ2-1
V gene: TRBV3-1/TRBV3-2
CDR3 protein: CASSSLRDRGVNEQFF
CDR3 DNA: TGTGCCAGCAGCTCGCTCCGGGACAGGGGAGTCAATGAGCAGTTCTTC

D gene: NA
clone size: NA
CDR3 length: 15
J gene: TRBJ1-6
V gene: TRBV2
CDR3 protein: CASSSGGDYNSPLHF
CDR3 DNA: TGTGCCAGCTCCTCGGGGGGCGATTACAACTCACCCCTCCACTTT

D gene: TRBD2
clone size: once
CDR3 length: 15
J gene: TRBJ2-1
V gene: TRBV24-1
CDR3 protein: CATSDPREGKDEQFF
CDR3 DNA: TGTGCCACCAGTGATCCCCGGGAGGGAAAGGATGAGCAGTTCTTC

D gene: NA
clone size: NA
CDR3 length: 16
J gene: TRBJ2-7
V gene: TRBV5-1
CDR3 protein: CASSVSPPNPTYEQYF
CDR3 DNA: TGCGCCAGCAGCGTAAGTCCCCCAAATCCTACCTACGAGCAGTACTTC

D gene: NA
clone size: NA
CDR3 length: 15
J gene: TRBJ2-3
V gene: TRBV18
CDR3 protein: CASSLFPSSTDTQYF
CDR3 DNA: TGTGCCAGCTCACTGTTCCCTTCTAGCACAGATACGCAGTATTTT

D gene: NA
clone size: once
CDR3 length: 16
J gene: TRBJ2-3
V gene: TRBV9
CDR3 protein: CASSVEAGLSTDTQYF
CDR3 DNA: TGTGCCAGCAGCGTAGAGGCTGGGCTAAGCACAGATACGCAGTATTTT

D gene: TRBD2
clone size: NA
CDR3 length: 16
J gene: TRBJ2-7
V gene: TRBV4-2
CDR3 protein: CASSQVGKRGSYEQYF
CDR3 DNA: TGTGCCAGCAGCCAAGTGGGGAAGCGGGGGTCCTACGAGCAGTACTTC

D gene: NA
clone size: NA
CDR3 length: 12
J gene: TRBJ2-4
V gene: TRBV29-1
CDR3 protein: CSGPRTENIQYF
CDR3 DNA: TGCAGCGGGCCCAGGACAGAAAACATTCAGTACTTC

D gene: TRBD1
clone size: NA
CDR3 length: 15
J gene: TRBJ1-2
V gene: TRBV6-5
CDR3 protein: CASSSRQGAPYGYTF
CDR3 DNA: TGTGCCAGCAGTAGCCGACAGGGGGCCCCCTATGGCTACACCTTC

D gene: NA
clone size: NA
CDR3 length: 14
J gene: TRBJ1-5
V gene: TRBV6-5
CDR3 protein: CASWPGNSMGPQHF
CDR3 DNA: TGTGCCAGCTGGCCAGGGAATTCAATGGGGCCCCAGCATTTT

D gene: NA
clone size: NA
CDR3 length: 15
J gene: TRBJ1-1
V gene: TRBV9
CDR3 protein: CASSVDSTGNTEAFF
CDR3 DNA: TGTGCCAGCAGCGTAGACTCCACTGGGAACACTGAAGCTTTCTTT

D gene: NA
clone size: NA
CDR3 length: 15
J gene: TRBJ2-5
V gene: TRBV7-7
CDR3 protein: CASSLEVTSQETQYF
CDR3 DNA: TGTGCTAGCAGCTTAGAGGTGACTAGCCAAGAGACCCAGTACTTC

D gene: NA
clone size: NA
CDR3 length: 14
J gene: TRBJ1-2
V gene: TRBV19
CDR3 protein: CASSPEIPNYGYTF
CDR3 DNA: TGTGCCAGTAGCCCCGAGATCCCTAACTATGGCTACACCTTC

D gene: NA
clone size: NA
CDR3 length: 14
J gene: TRBJ2-1
V gene: TRBV7-9
CDR3 protein: CASSFSSSYNEQFF
CDR3 DNA: TGTGCCAGCAGCTTCTCTAGCTCCTACAATGAGCAGTTCTTC

D gene: NA
clone size: NA
CDR3 length: 17
J gene: TRBJ2-5
V gene: TRBV5-8
CDR3 protein: CASRDPTGGVPGETQYF
CDR3 DNA: TGTGCCAGCAGGGACCCGACCGGCGGGGTACCAGGAGAGACCCAGTACTTC

D gene: TRBD1
clone size: NA
CDR3 length: 16
J gene: TRBJ2-7
V gene: TRBV7-9
CDR3 protein: CASSYPTGDLSYEQYF
CDR3 DNA: TGTGCCAGCAGCTATCCGACAGGGGACCTCTCCTACGAGCAGTACTTC

D gene: NA
clone size: NA
CDR3 length: 14
J gene: TRBJ2-3
V gene: TRBV11-3
CDR3 protein: CASSLTSSTDTQYF
CDR3 DNA: TGTGCCAGCAGCTTAACTAGCTCCACAGATACGCAGTATTTT

D gene: NA
clone size: NA
CDR3 length: 15
J gene: TRBJ2-2
V gene: TRBV11-2
CDR3 protein: CASSWGLLRTGELFF
CDR3 DNA: TGTGCCAGCAGCTGGGGACTTCTTCGGACCGGGGAGCTGTTTTTT

D gene: TRBD2
clone size: NA
CDR3 length: 15
J gene: TRBJ2-7
V gene: TRBV18
CDR3 protein: CASSPFREVSDEQYF
CDR3 DNA: TGTGCCAGCTCACCCTTCCGGGAGGTCTCGGACGAGCAGTACTTC

D gene: NA
clone size: NA
CDR3 length: 16
J gene: TRBJ1-5
V gene: TRBV15
CDR3 protein: CATSRQGLLGNQPQHF
CDR3 DNA: TGTGCCACCAGCAGACAGGGCCTGTTGGGCAATCAGCCCCAGCATTTT

D gene: NA
clone size: NA
CDR3 length: 14
J gene: TRBJ1-1
V gene: TRBV5-4
CDR3 protein: CASSLVQGNTEAFF
CDR3 DNA: TGTGCCAGCAGCTTGGTACAGGGGAACACTGAAGCTTTCTTT

D gene: NA
clone size: once
CDR3 length: 14
J gene: TRBJ2-2
V gene: TRBV5-1
CDR3 protein: CASSLVGYTGELFF
CDR3 DNA: TGCGCCAGCAGCTTGGTCGGGTACACCGGGGAGCTGTTTTTT

D gene: NA
clone size: NA
CDR3 length: 11
J gene: TRBJ2-1
V gene: TRBV20-1
CDR3 protein: CSARSLRAQFF
CDR3 DNA: TGCAGTGCTAGATCGCTGCGGGCGCAGTTCTTC

D gene: NA
clone size: once
CDR3 length: 15
J gene: TRBJ2-6
V gene: TRBV19
CDR3 protein: CASSRDSSGANVLTF
CDR3 DNA: TGTGCCAGTAGCCGGGATTCTTCTGGGGCCAACGTCCTGACTTTC

D gene: TRBD1
clone size: NA
CDR3 length: 16
J gene: TRBJ1-5
V gene: TRBV2
CDR3 protein: CASSFMGTASNQPQHF
CDR3 DNA: TGTGCCAGCAGTTTTATGGGGACAGCTAGCAATCAGCCCCAGCATTTT

D gene: NA
clone size: NA
CDR3 length: 16
J gene: TRBJ2-6
V gene: TRBV15
CDR3 protein: CATSRKATSGANVLTF
CDR3 DNA: TGTGCCACCAGCAGAAAAGCAACCTCTGGGGCCAACGTCCTGACTTTC

D gene: TRBD1
clone size: NA
CDR3 length: 16
J gene: TRBJ2-5
V gene: TRBV7-9
CDR3 protein: CASSLPGQGPQETQYF
CDR3 DNA: TGTGCCAGCAGCTTACCGGGACAGGGGCCCCAGGAGACCCAGTACTTC

D gene: TRBD2
clone size: few
CDR3 length: 14
J gene: TRBJ2-3
V gene: TRBV5-4
CDR3 protein: CASRRGLAPDTQYF
CDR3 DNA: TGTGCCAGCAGGAGGGGACTAGCCCCAGATACGCAGTATTTT

D gene: TRBD2
clone size: few
CDR3 length: 14
J gene: TRBJ2-7
V gene: TRBV19
CDR3 protein: CASAGPGGYYEQYF
CDR3 DNA: TGTGCCAGTGCCGGACCGGGGGGGTACTACGAGCAGTACTTC

D gene: NA
clone size: NA
CDR3 length: 14
J gene: TRBJ1-1
V gene: TRBV7-3
CDR3 protein: CASSIGQHNTEAFF
CDR3 DNA: TGTGCCAGCAGCATCGGACAGCACAACACTGAAGCTTTCTTT

D gene: TRBD2
clone size: NA
CDR3 length: 14
J gene: TRBJ2-7
V gene: TRBV5-4
CDR3 protein: CASSHSSGPYEQYF
CDR3 DNA: TGTGCCAGCAGCCATTCTAGCGGCCCCTACGAGCAGTACTTC

D gene: NA
clone size: NA
CDR3 length: 14
J gene: TRBJ2-5
V gene: TRBV11-2
CDR3 protein: CASSPPGIQETQYF
CDR3 DNA: TGTGCCAGCAGCCCCCCAGGGATCCAAGAGACCCAGTACTTC

D gene: NA
clone size: NA
CDR3 length: 14
J gene: TRBJ1-1
V gene: TRBV5-1
CDR3 protein: CASKIAGLNTEAFF
CDR3 DNA: TGCGCCAGCAAGATCGCGGGACTGAACACTGAAGCTTTCTTT

D gene: TRBD1
clone size: NA
CDR3 length: 14
J gene: TRBJ2-2
V gene: TRBV6-1
CDR3 protein: CASSQQGWGGELFF
CDR3 DNA: TGTGCCAGCAGTCAACAGGGGTGGGGCGGGGAGCTGTTTTTT

D gene: TRBD2
clone size: NA
CDR3 length: 14
J gene: TRBJ2-1
V gene: TRBV10-3
CDR3 protein: CAISEQRGWDEQFF
CDR3 DNA: TGTGCCATCAGTGAGCAGCGGGGGTGGGATGAGCAGTTCTTC

D gene: TRBD2
clone size: once
CDR3 length: 18
J gene: TRBJ2-6
V gene: TRBV7-9
CDR3 protein: CASSLREGMTPGANVLTF
CDR3 DNA: TGTGCCAGCAGCTTAAGGGAGGGAATGACGCCCGGGGCCAACGTCCTGACTTTC

D gene: NA
clone size: NA
CDR3 length: 15
J gene: TRBJ1-1
V gene: TRBV6-5
CDR3 protein: CASSYRGRLNTEAFF
CDR3 DNA: TGTGCCAGCAGTTACAGGGGAAGACTGAACACTGAAGCTTTCTTT

D gene: NA
clone size: NA
CDR3 length: 14
J gene: TRBJ2-7
V gene: TRBV6-2/TRBV6-3
CDR3 protein: CASSWVSGSYEQYF
CDR3 DNA: TGTGCCAGCAGTTGGGTAAGCGGTAGTTACGAGCAGTACTTC

D gene: NA
clone size: NA
CDR3 length: 19
J gene: TRBJ1-1
V gene: TRBV7-2
CDR3 protein: CASSLASSSANPLNTEAFF
CDR3 DNA: TGTGCCAGCAGCTTAGCGAGTAGTAGTGCGAACCCTTTGAACACTGAAGCTTTCTTT

D gene: NA
clone size: few
CDR3 length: 12
J gene: TRBJ1-2
V gene: TRBV4-3
CDR3 protein: CASSHGGDGYTF
CDR3 DNA: TGCGCCAGCAGCCACGGAGGGGATGGCTACACCTTC

D gene: TRBD2
clone size: NA
CDR3 length: 14
J gene: TRBJ2-5
V gene: TRBV7-2
CDR3 protein: CASRPASGGETQYF
CDR3 DNA: TGTGCCAGCAGACCAGCTAGCGGGGGAGAGACCCAGTACTTC

D gene: NA
clone size: NA
CDR3 length: 18
J gene: TRBJ2-3
V gene: TRBV3-1/TRBV3-2
CDR3 protein: CASSQDPGTPPLSDTQYF
CDR3 DNA: TGTGCCAGCAGCCAAGATCCAGGGACACCGCCTCTGTCAGATACGCAGTATTTT

D gene: NA
clone size: few
CDR3 length: 17
J gene: TRBJ1-2
V gene: TRBV5-5
CDR3 protein: CASSLGGGGYTFGYYTF
CDR3 DNA: NA

D gene: TRBD2
clone size: NA
CDR3 length: 16
J gene: TRBJ2-1
V gene: TRBV7-3
CDR3 protein: CASSQRPSGVAGEQFF
CDR3 DNA: TGTGCCAGCAGCCAACGTCCTAGCGGGGTAGCTGGTGAGCAGTTCTTC

D gene: TRBD1
clone size: NA
CDR3 length: 15
J gene: TRBJ1-5
V gene: TRBV6-2/TRBV6-3
CDR3 protein: CASSYSSGGGQPQHF
CDR3 DNA: TGTGCCAGCAGTTACTCTTCAGGGGGCGGTCAGCCCCAGCATTTT

D gene: NA
clone size: NA
CDR3 length: 14
J gene: TRBJ2-5
V gene: TRBV5-1
CDR3 protein: CASSLVSGVETQYF
CDR3 DNA: TGCGCCAGCAGCTTGGTGTCAGGGGTGGAGACCCAGTACTTC

D gene: NA
clone size: NA
CDR3 length: 15
J gene: TRBJ1-3
V gene: TRBV30
CDR3 protein: CAWGEGSSRGNTIYF
CDR3 DNA: TGTGCCTGGGGGGAGGGAAGCTCCCGTGGAAACACCATATATTTT

D gene: TRBD2
clone size: few
CDR3 length: 11
J gene: TRBJ2-7
V gene: TRBV20-1
CDR3 protein: CSARERGGLFF
CDR3 DNA: TGCAGTGCTAGGGAGCGGGGGGGACTATTCTTC

D gene: NA
clone size: NA
CDR3 length: 14
J gene: TRBJ1-6
V gene: TRBV19
CDR3 protein: CASSSQGWNSPLHF
CDR3 DNA: TGTGCCAGTAGTTCTCAGGGCTGGAATTCACCCCTCCACTTT

D gene: TRBD1
clone size: NA
CDR3 length: 15
J gene: TRBJ2-7
V gene: TRBV3-1/TRBV3-2
CDR3 protein: CASGDPGTGVHEQYF
CDR3 DNA: TGTGCCAGCGGTGACCCAGGGACAGGGGTCCACGAGCAGTACTTC

D gene: NA
clone size: NA
CDR3 length: 13
J gene: TRBJ1-6
V gene: TRBV12-3/TRBV12-4
CDR3 protein: CASRDSNNSPLHF
CDR3 DNA: TGTGCCAGCCGGGATTCTAATAATTCACCCCTCCACTTT

D gene: NA
clone size: NA
CDR3 length: 14
J gene: TRBJ1-2
V gene: TRBV19
CDR3 protein: CASSWRIPHYGYTF
CDR3 DNA: TGTGCCAGTAGTTGGCGGATCCCCCACTATGGCTACACCTTC

D gene: NA
clone size: NA
CDR3 length: 17
J gene: TRBJ2-2
V gene: TRBV7-8
CDR3 protein: CASSLGGRGINTGELFF
CDR3 DNA: TGTGCCAGCAGCCTCGGGGGGCGGGGGATTAACACCGGGGAGCTGTTTTTT